This is a list of T cell receptor beta chains from one sample in a study of blood T cell repertoires in COVID-19. This table comes from immunoSEQ multiplex PCR, and its TCRdb copy is limited to in-frame clones, with some not included. The data hold a few hundred thousand clones, with 70% to 90% observed a single time. The material sequenced was PBMCs or T cells enriched from blood (not recorded which). The receptors originated from a man in his forties in a cohort exposed to, infected with or recovered from COVID-19 (not recorded which). The CDR3 runs from the conserved cysteine through the conserved F or W. The D gene is left open where the match is weak. Not every row has a clone size; where given, it reads once, few, many or a size class.

D gene	V gene	CDR3 length	J gene	clone size	CDR3 DNA	CDR3 protein
TRBD2	TRBV7-2	14	TRBJ2-1	-	TGTGCCAGCAGCTTATGGACCGGGACTACCTACATTTTCTTC	CASSLWTGTTYIFF
TRBD2	TRBV7-2	15	TRBJ2-2	-	TGTGCCAGCAGCTTAGGCGGGAGTTATACCGGGGAGCTGTTTTTT	CASSLGGSYTGELFF
-	TRBV12-3/TRBV12-4	12	TRBJ1-5	-	TGTGCCAGCAGTTTCAGCGCTCAGCCCCAGCATTTT	CASSFSAQPQHF
TRBD1	TRBV29-1	15	TRBJ2-1	once	TGCAGCGTAGCCCAGGGGGCGCTGACTAACAATGAGCAGTTCTTC	CSVAQGALTNNEQFF
-	TRBV7-2	14	TRBJ2-2	-	TGTGCCAGCAGACCCGGACTCCTAACCGGGGAGCTGTTTTTT	CASRPGLLTGELFF
TRBD2	TRBV10-3	15	TRBJ2-1	-	TGTGCCACCAGCGATAGCGGGAGCTCCTACAATGAGCAGTTCTTC	CATSDSGSSYNEQFF
TRBD2	TRBV5-1	15	TRBJ2-7	-	TGCGCCAGCAGCTCGACTAGCGGGAGCTTCTACGAGCAGTACTTC	CASSSTSGSFYEQYF
-	TRBV6-5	14	TRBJ1-6	-	TGTGCCAGCAGTTACTCAGGGGGGGATTCACCCCTCCACTTT	CASSYSGGDSPLHF
-	TRBV19	12	TRBJ2-7	many	TGTGCCAGTAGTATTTCTACCAACGAGCAGTACTTC	CASSISTNEQYF
TRBD1	TRBV10-3	16	TRBJ1-3	-	TGTGCCATCAGTGGGACAGGGCCTGTCTCTGGAAACACCATATATTTT	CAISGTGPVSGNTIYF
TRBD1	TRBV5-4	15	TRBJ1-6	-	TGTGCCAGCAGCAGGGGCAGGGGGCGAAATTCACCCCTCCACTTT	CASSRGRGRNSPLHF
TRBD1	TRBV5-6	17	TRBJ1-5	-	TGTGCCAGCAGCTTGTGGTCAGGGGGCTTTGACAATCAGCCCCAGCATTTT	CASSLWSGGFDNQPQHF
TRBD2	TRBV4-2	18	TRBJ2-1	-	TGTGCCAGCAGCCAAAAGGTTATCCTAGCGGGAGAAAGAAATGAGCAGTTCTTC	CASSQKVILAGERNEQFF
-	TRBV30	14	TRBJ1-1	once	TGTGCCTGGGACCTGGGCGTATTGAACACTGAAGCTTTCTTT	CAWDLGVLNTEAFF
-	TRBV24-1	11	TRBJ2-3	-	TGTGCCACCGCCCGGGGGGATACGCAGTATTTT	CATARGDTQYF
-	TRBV19	14	TRBJ2-3	-	TGTGCCAGTAGTATAAAACAGGGCACAGATACGCAGTATTTT	CASSIKQGTDTQYF
-	TRBV10-3	14	TRBJ2-7	-	TGTGCCATCAGTGAGTACGGGGACACCTACGAGCAGTACTTC	CAISEYGDTYEQYF
-	TRBV7-3	15	TRBJ2-1	-	TGTGCCAGCAGCTTAACGGGGGCCGGTAGCAATGAGCAGTTCTTC	CASSLTGAGSNEQFF
-	TRBV9	14	TRBJ1-2	once	TGTGCCAGCAGCGTACGGGGGGCGCCTAATGGCTACACCTTC	CASSVRGAPNGYTF
TRBD1	TRBV19	16	TRBJ2-1	-	TGTGCCAGTAGTCAGGGAACAGGGGTGGGGCTCAATGAGCAGTTCTTC	CASSQGTGVGLNEQFF
TRBD1	TRBV7-6	14	TRBJ2-1	-	TGTGCCAGCAGCCATGGGACAGGGAGGTATGAGCAGTTCTTC	CASSHGTGRYEQFF
TRBD1	TRBV9	15	TRBJ1-2	-	TGTGCCAGCAGCGCCGGGACAGGGGGCTTCGTAGGCTACACCTTC	CASSAGTGGFVGYTF
-	TRBV11-2	12	TRBJ2-1	few	TGTGCCAGCAGCCCTTCGGGCAATGAGCAGTTCTTC	CASSPSGNEQFF
TRBD2	TRBV7-3	15	TRBJ2-1	-	TGTGCCAGCAGCTTAAGCGCGGGAGGGCGAAATGAGCAGTTCTTC	CASSLSAGGRNEQFF
TRBD1	TRBV5-1	14	TRBJ1-1	-	TGCGCCAGCAGCGCTACAGGGGTGCACACTGAAGCTTTCTTT	CASSATGVHTEAFF
TRBD1	TRBV2	15	TRBJ2-6	-	TGTGCCAGGGACAGGGACCCTTCAGGGGCCAACGTCCTGACTTTC	CARDRDPSGANVLTF
-	TRBV27	14	TRBJ2-5	-	TGTGCCAGCAGTTTATCGCAGGGTTTGAAGACCCAGTACTTC	CASSLSQGLKTQYF
-	TRBV5-1	14	TRBJ2-7	-	TGCGCCAGCAGCTTGTCGGGACAAACGTACGAGCAGTACTTC	CASSLSGQTYEQYF
-	TRBV5-1	14	TRBJ1-6	-	TGCGCCAGCAGCTCAGGAGGGCCAAATTCACCCCTCCACTTT	CASSSGGPNSPLHF
-	TRBV27	15	TRBJ1-4	-	TGTGCCAGCAGTTCCCGACAGGACCGTGGTGAAAAACTGTTTTTT	CASSSRQDRGEKLFF
-	TRBV27	15	TRBJ1-5	-	TGTGCCAGCAGTGAGTTGGGGGGACCCAATCAGCCCCAGCATTTT	CASSELGGPNQPQHF
-	TRBV19	14	TRBJ2-2	-	TGTGCCAGTAGTTGGGGGGAGAACACCGGGGAGCTGTTTTTT	CASSWGENTGELFF
-	TRBV19	12	TRBJ1-1	-	TGTGCCAGTAGTATGGAAGGAGGATGGGCTTTCTTT	CASSMEGGWAFF
-	TRBV7-9	15	TRBJ2-1	-	TGTGCCAGCAGCTTAGATTTGGGAGGGGGGAATGAGCAGTTCTTC	CASSLDLGGGNEQFF
-	TRBV19	13	TRBJ1-2	-	TGTGCCAGTAGCAGAGGGGAGGGCTATGGCTACACCTTC	CASSRGEGYGYTF
-	TRBV29-1	13	TRBJ2-7	-	TGCAGCGCTTATGACGGGATCTCCTACGAGCAGTACTTC	CSAYDGISYEQYF
TRBD1	TRBV19	15	TRBJ1-5	-	TGTGCCAGTAGTCCCCCGGACAGGGGAGAACAGCCCCAGCATTTT	CASSPPDRGEQPQHF
-	TRBV5-4	15	TRBJ2-7	-	TGTGCCAGCAGCACACAGGTAGGGCGTATCTACGAGCAGTACTTC	CASSTQVGRIYEQYF
-	TRBV6-5	14	TRBJ2-2	-	TGTGCCAGCAGGAATCAGGGTAACACCGGGGAGCTGTTTTTT	CASRNQGNTGELFF
-	TRBV20-1	13	TRBJ1-2	-	TGCAGTGCTAGTCGCGGAAGGGGGTATGGCTACACCTTC	CSASRGRGYGYTF
-	TRBV10-3	14	TRBJ1-2	-	TGTGCCATCAGTGAGTCTGTACAGGGATATGGCTACACCTTC	CAISESVQGYGYTF
-	TRBV21-1	16	TRBJ1-1	-	TGTGCCAGCAGCAAAGCGCTGACAGACCCGAACACTGAAGCTTTCTTT	CASSKALTDPNTEAFF
TRBD1	TRBV5-6	15	TRBJ2-7	-	TGTGCCAGCAGTCCCGGGACAGGGGCTAACTACGAGCAGTACTTC	CASSPGTGANYEQYF
TRBD2	TRBV10-2	14	TRBJ2-1	-	TGCGCCAGCAGTGAGCCTAGCGGGAGCTATGAGCAGTTCTTC	CASSEPSGSYEQFF
-	TRBV3-1/TRBV3-2	13	TRBJ2-7	-	TGTGCCAGCAGGTCAGGGGTTAACTACGAGCAGTACTTC	CASRSGVNYEQYF
TRBD1	TRBV19	16	TRBJ2-5	once	TGTGCCAGTAGTTGGGGGACAGGCATGGGTCAGGAGACCCAGTACTTC	CASSWGTGMGQETQYF
-	TRBV6-2/TRBV6-3	15	TRBJ2-1	-	TGTGCCAGCAGTTACACCGGGCAGGGATTCAATGAGCAGTTCTTC	CASSYTGQGFNEQFF
-	TRBV4-1	13	TRBJ1-5	-	TGCGCCAGCAGCCAAGCGGGGGATCAGCCCCAGCATTTT	CASSQAGDQPQHF
-	TRBV5-4	16	TRBJ2-1	-	TGTGCCAGCAGCTTGGAGGTGACTAGCTCCTACAATGAGCAGTTCTTC	CASSLEVTSSYNEQFF
TRBD1	TRBV6-1	17	TRBJ2-3	-	TGTGCCAGCAGTGAAACGGGACAGGGTATCTACAGTTCTTCGCAGTATTTT	CASSETGQGIYSSSQYF
-	TRBV28	16	TRBJ2-1	-	TGTGCCAGCAGTTTTGGGTCGACTAGACGAAACAATGAGCAGTTCTTC	CASSFGSTRRNNEQFF
-	TRBV5-1	12	TRBJ1-1	once	TGCGCCAGCAGCTTGGGGACAACGGAAGCTTTCTTT	CASSLGTTEAFF